These T cell receptor beta chains were read from a single sample in a study of vaccination and CD4 T cells after COVID-19. Their antigens are not known. TCRdb ran MiXCR on the PCR reads and lists one entry per CDR3 protein. The sample shows 10,000 to 15,000 distinct CDR3 sequences, 40% to 50% of them seen only once. The source material was CD4+ T cells from blood, cultured in vitro. These receptors originate from a human donor who had recovered from COVID-19. The CDR3 runs from the conserved cysteine through the conserved F or W. Clone size is not always given. Where it is, it says once, few, many or a class for expanded clones.

NA	TRBV2	CASSPGLVQETQYF
NA	TRBV2	CASRASGYEQYF
few	TRBV20-1	CSVRQGSNEKLFF
NA	TRBV2	CASSRTPGLGQQYF
few	TRBV12-3/TRBV12-4	CASQRQAGSPLHF
NA	TRBV11-3	CASSFGEVQELFF
NA	TRBV4-1	CASRPWGGDYGYTF
NA	TRBV28	CASRTWRGTASNTEAFF
NA	TRBV6-1	CASNAGRSTGELFF
NA	TRBV4-3	CASSQETRGAGSYEQYF
few	TRBV10-1	CASSESRAYEQYF
NA	TRBV20-1	CSARVASGGGIQETQYF
NA	TRBV6-1	CASSRDSAYEQYF
NA	TRBV28	CASSLLGYEQYF
NA	TRBV7-2	CASSSPSGRDYSNEQFF
NA	TRBV6-2/TRBV6-3	CASTRPTPGSYEQYF
few	TRBV2	CASSGRQVNQPQHF
NA	TRBV2	CASNAQGSHEAFF
NA	TRBV27	CASSSDLNRGAEQYF
large	TRBV7-2	CASSAYIHNEQFF
NA	TRBV11-1	CASSWDLRYEQFF
few	TRBV20-1	CSARPGETQYF
NA	TRBV2	CASSDPPGQPQHF